The next 4 T cell receptor beta chains were all read from a single sample in a study of cytomegalovirus exposure and HLA in healthy donors. A multiplex PCR was run with 60 Vbeta primers and 13 Jbeta primers. The data were produced by immunoSEQ multiplex PCR, yet TCRdb's version contains in-frame clones alone and is incomplete. The data contain about 140,000 clones, 60% to 80% of them seen just once; the ten biggest clones take up 3.9%. The specimen sequenced was PBMCs. The origin of the receptors is a male donor in good health and CMV-seronegative.

The chain uses TRBV15 and TRBJ2-3; the D gene is possibly TRBD2 (7 bases). This CDR3 comprises 15 residues. Germline V gives CDR1 LNHNV, CDR2 YYDKDF (reference sequence). Trimming pared 3 bases from V and 4 bases from J, leaving 14 bases between. CDR3 sequence (DNA): TGTGCCACCAGCAGTCGGGCGGGGGCAGCAGATACGCAGTATTTT. Translating it yields CATSSRAGAADTQYF.

This clone was seen a few times. The chain carries TRBV7-9 and TRBJ2-7; 10 bases are shared with TRBD1. V trimming: 5 bases; J trimming: 5 bases; junction bases outside the gene matches: 9. CDR1 and CDR2 (germline): SEHNR, FQNEAQ (reference sequence). The CDR3 has 15 residues. The CDR3 loop is CASSATGQGFHEQYF. CDR3 nucleotides: TGTGCCAGCAGCGCCACGGGACAGGGGTTTCACGAGCAGTACTTC. The full variable domain, rest sourced from reference TRBV7-9 and TRBJ2-7, is DTGVSQNPRHKITKRGQNVTFRCDPISEHNRLYWYRQTLGQGPEFLTYFQNEAQLEKSRLLSDRFSAERPKGSFSTLEIQRTEQGDSAMYLCASSATGQGFHEQYFGPGTRLTVT.

V usage is TRBV7-9 and J usage is TRBJ2-1; D perhaps matches TRBD2 (6 bases). CDR3 length: 18 amino acids. V dropped 7 bases and J dropped 0 bases, with 22 bases sitting between them. Germline V CDR1 and CDR2: SEHNR, FQNEAQ (reference sequence). CDR3: CASNVVGLAHISYNEQFF. The CDR3 DNA is TGTGCCAGCAACGTGGTGGGGCTAGCGCATATCTCCTACAATGAGCAGTTCTTC.

CDR3 coding DNA: TGCGCCAGCAGCTTGGCCACGGCTAGCGGTTCCCTATACAATGAGCAGTTCTTC. It yields the protein CASSLATASGSLYNEQFF. The rearrangement links TRBV5-1 to TRBJ2-1; TRBD2 agrees at 7 bases. CDR1 is SGHRS, CDR2 YFSETQ, per germline. The length of the CDR3 is 18 residues. The junction had 13 bases not matched to a gene; V was cut back by 0 bases and J by 4 bases.